Below, 5 T cell receptor beta chains from the same sample are listed, as sequenced in a study of a mutant IDH1 vaccine in newly diagnosed glioma. Time point in this sample: week 47, end of study. Doses of 300 ug of mutant IDH1 20-mer peptide were given with topical imiquimod. These TCRs are of unknown antigen specificity. Profiling relied on immunoSEQ multiplex PCR, and the TCRdb table lists in-frame clones only, not all of them. The data show tens of thousands of clones, less than 65% seen once. Sequenced here: peripheral blood mononuclear cells (PBMCs), sampled from a glioma patient whose treatment included an IDH1 peptide vaccine. These TCRs come from a man in his forties with glioma. Some clones in this sample may be carry-over from other donors' samples.

This clone was counted a few times. In nucleotides, the CDR3 is TGCGCCAGCAGCTTGGGATCCCCGGACAGTTCGAACACCGGGGAGCTGTTTTTT. Translated, it gives CASSLGSPDSSNTGELFF. V usage is TRBV5-1 and J usage is TRBJ2-2; D is possibly TRBD1 (6 bases). Trimming removed 0 bases at V and 0 bases at J, with 15 bases between. This CDR3 contains 18 residues. Germline V lookup: CDR1 SGHRS, CDR2 YFSETQ.

The chain has TRBV25-1 and TRBJ1-1, with D unclear. CDR1 and CDR2 (germline): MGHDK, SYGVNS. The CDR3 runs 14 residues. V was pared by 3 bases and J by 2 bases, with 10 bases between. CDR3 sequence reads: CASSDVGSNTEAFF. The CDR3 DNA sequence: TGTGCCAGCAGTGATGTGGGCTCTAACACTGAAGCTTTCTTT.

This clone was seen only a few times. The chain employs TRBV19 and TRBJ1-1, with D unclear. The CDR3 extends over 14 amino acids. V dropped 1 base and J dropped 1 base, with 7 bases sitting between them. Germline CDR1 LNHDA, CDR2 SQIVND (reference sequence). CDR3 region: CASSIVKGNTEAFF. CDR3 nucleotides: TGTGCCAGTAGTATAGTAAAGGGGAACACTGAAGCTTTCTTT.

Only a few counts were recorded for this clone. V and J are TRBV4-1 and TRBJ1-5, with D maybe TRBD1 (5 bases). Germline V lookup: CDR1 MGHRA, CDR2 YSYEKL. This CDR3 region has 15 residues. Trimming left V 2 bases short and J 0 bases short, with 8 bases between. The CDR3 sequence: CASSQRDSSNQPQHF. The CDR3 DNA reads as TGCGCCAGCAGCCAACGAGACAGTAGCAATCAGCCCCAGCATTTT.

The CDR3 DNA reads as TGTGCCAGCAGCGGGGGGGATCGGACGGGACCCTACGAGCAGTACTTC. It codes for CASSGGDRTGPYEQYF. The chain combines TRBV7-8 with TRBJ2-7, with 7 bases that match TRBD2. Germline CDR1 and CDR2: SGHVS and FQNEAQ. The length of the CDR3 is 16 residues. Unmatched junction bases numbered 12, after V lost 5 bases and J lost 2 bases.